A selection of T cell receptor beta chains follows, all from one sample in a study of T cell repertoires in cytomegalovirus infection. Via MiXCR, TCRdb re-called the reads, giving one row per CDR3 protein. Here the sample spans about 770,000 distinct CDR3 sequences, 29% being singletons. For these receptors, no antigen is known. The sample was cultured CD8+ T cells from PBMCs, taken from culture after CMV antigen stimulation. These receptor sequences come from a human donor in good health (CMV status not recorded). Some clones in this sample may be carry-over from other donors' samples. Each CDR3 is given with its conserved first and last residue. D genes are given only for firm matches. Expanded clones get a size class; other rows say once, few or many, or leave the size out.

V gene	J gene	D gene	clone size	CDR3 protein	CDR3 DNA
TRBV27	TRBJ2-7	-	-	CASNPTYEQYF	TGTGCCAGCAACCCTACCTACGAGCAGTACTTC
TRBV7-2	TRBJ2-5	-	many	CASSLYSLRETQYF	TGTGCCAGCAGCCTATACAGTTTACGAGAGACCCAGTACTTC
TRBV3-1	TRBJ2-3	TRBD2	few	CASSQGVEASGGATDTQYF	TGTGCCAGCAGCCAAGGGGTCGAGGCTAGCGGGGGGGCCACAGATACGCAGTATTTT
TRBV19	TRBJ2-1	-	-	CASSIRGGGFYNEQFF	TGTGCCAGTAGTATTCGAGGGGGAGGGTTCTACAATGAGCAGTTCTTC
TRBV6-8	TRBJ2-7	TRBD1	-	CASSYSRDRVYEQYF	TGTGCCAGCAGTTACTCGAGGGACAGGGTTTACGAGCAGTACTTC
TRBV7-6	TRBJ2-1	-	-	CASSFSWNEQFF	TGTGCCAGCAGCTTCTCGTGGAATGAGCAGTTCTTC
TRBV6-2/TRBV6-3	TRBJ1-1	-	-	CASSYFEVQNTEAFF	TGTGCCAGCAGTTACTTTGAAGTTCAGAACACTGAAGCTTTCTTT
TRBV7-6	TRBJ2-6	TRBD1	many	CASSNLTGTGGAGANVLTF	TGTGCCAGCAGCAACCTGACCGGGACAGGGGGCGCTGGGGCCAACGTCCTGACTTTC
TRBV12-3/TRBV12-4	TRBJ2-5	-	-	CASSSPLGRGRQETQYF	TGTGCCAGCAGTTCCCCTCTAGGTCGGGGGCGCCAAGAGACCCAGTACTTC
TRBV13	TRBJ2-7	-	few	CASSLDPTSSYEQYF	TGTGCCAGCAGCTTAGATCCGACATCCTCCTACGAGCAGTACTTC
TRBV7-2	TRBJ1-5	-	many	CASSAAGDQPQHF	TGTGCCAGCAGCGCAGCAGGGGATCAGCCCCAGCATTTT